This T cell receptor (beta chain) was recovered during a study of cytomegalovirus exposure and HLA in healthy donors. Broader study findings: V- and J-gene trimming in TCR beta was tied to a missense DCLRE1C variant by an analysis performed later.

CDR3 length: 15 amino acids. With V trimmed by 4 bases and J by 4 bases, 7 bases remained unmatched. The V gene's germline CDR1 is MNHEY and CDR2 SMNVEV (reference sequence). It was with 60 Vbeta and 13 Jbeta primers that the PCR ran. Method: immunoSEQ multiplex PCR; TCRdb's copy keeps in-frame clones and lacks some. The sample contains 95,000 to 150,000 clones, roughly 8.6% of which appear only once. For this clone: Its antigen is unknown.

The sequenced sample consisted of PBMCs. This TCR came from a woman between 40 and 50 years old in good health and CMV-seropositive. V gene TRBV27 combines with J gene TRBJ1-2, with 9 bases aligning to TRBD1. CDR3 protein: CASSSHPDRGYGYTF. The CDR3 nucleotides read TGTGCCAGCAGTTCCCATCCGGACAGGGGCTATGGCTACACCTTC.